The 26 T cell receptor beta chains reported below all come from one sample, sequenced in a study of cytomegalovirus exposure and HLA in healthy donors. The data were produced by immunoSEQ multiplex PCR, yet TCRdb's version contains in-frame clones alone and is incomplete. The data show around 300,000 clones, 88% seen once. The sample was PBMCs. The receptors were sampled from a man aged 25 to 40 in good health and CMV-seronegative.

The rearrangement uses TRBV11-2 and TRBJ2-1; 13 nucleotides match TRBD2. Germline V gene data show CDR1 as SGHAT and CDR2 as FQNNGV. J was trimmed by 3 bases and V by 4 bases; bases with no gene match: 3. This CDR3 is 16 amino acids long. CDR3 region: CASSYGLAGDYNEQFF. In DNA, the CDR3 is TGTGCCAGCAGCTATGGACTAGCGGGGGACTACAATGAGCAGTTCTTC.

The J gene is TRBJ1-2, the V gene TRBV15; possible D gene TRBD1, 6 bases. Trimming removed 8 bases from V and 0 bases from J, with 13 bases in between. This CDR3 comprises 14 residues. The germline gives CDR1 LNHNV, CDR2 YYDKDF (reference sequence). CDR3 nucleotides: TGTGCCACCCGACAGGAGACTACTAACTATGGCTACACCTTC. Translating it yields CATRQETTNYGYTF. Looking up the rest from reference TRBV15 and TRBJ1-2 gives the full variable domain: DAMVIQNPRYQVTQFGKPVTLSCSQTLNHNVMYWYQQKSSQAPKLLFHYYDKDFNNEADTPDNFQSRRPNTSFCFLDIRSPGLGDTAMYLCATRQETTNYGYTFGSGTRLTVV.

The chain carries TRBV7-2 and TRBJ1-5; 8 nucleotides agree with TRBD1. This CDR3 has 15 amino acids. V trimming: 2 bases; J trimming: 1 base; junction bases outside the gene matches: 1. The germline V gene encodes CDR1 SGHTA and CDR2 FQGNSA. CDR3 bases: TGTGCCAGCAGCTTAAGGACAGGGAGCAATCAGCCCCAGCATTTT. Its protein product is CASSLRTGSNQPQHF.

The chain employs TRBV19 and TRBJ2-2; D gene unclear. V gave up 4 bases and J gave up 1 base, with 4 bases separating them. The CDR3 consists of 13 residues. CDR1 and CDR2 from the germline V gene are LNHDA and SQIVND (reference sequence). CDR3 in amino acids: CASSTGNTGELFF. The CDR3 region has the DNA TGTGCCAGTAGTACAGGGAACACCGGGGAGCTGTTTTTT.

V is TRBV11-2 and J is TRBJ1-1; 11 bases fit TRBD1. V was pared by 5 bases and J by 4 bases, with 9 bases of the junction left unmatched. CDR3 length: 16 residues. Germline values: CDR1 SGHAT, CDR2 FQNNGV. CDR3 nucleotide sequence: TGTGCCAGCAGCCCCGGTCCCGGGACAGGGGGCACTGAAGCTTTCTTT. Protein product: CASSPGPGTGGTEAFF. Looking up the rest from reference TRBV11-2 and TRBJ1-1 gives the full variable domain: EAGVAQSPRYKIIEKRQSVAFWCNPISGHATLYWYQQILGQGPKLLIQFQNNGVVDDSQLPKDRFSAERLKGVDSTLKIQPAKLEDSAVYLCASSPGPGTGGTEAFFGQGTRLTVV.

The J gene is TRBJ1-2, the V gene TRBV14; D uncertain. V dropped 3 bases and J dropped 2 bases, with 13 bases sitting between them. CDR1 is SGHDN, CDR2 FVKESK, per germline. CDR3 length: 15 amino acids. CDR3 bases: TGTGCCAGCAGCCAGCAGTCGGGAGTGAACTATGGCTACACCTTC. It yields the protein CASSQQSGVNYGYTF.

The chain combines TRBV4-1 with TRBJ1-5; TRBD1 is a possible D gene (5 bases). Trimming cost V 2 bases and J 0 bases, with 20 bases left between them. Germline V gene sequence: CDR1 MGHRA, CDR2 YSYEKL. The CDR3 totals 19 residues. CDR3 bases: TGCGCCAGCAGCCAATCCCCCGGGCCGGGGGGATATAGCAATCAGCCCCAGCATTTT. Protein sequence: CASSQSPGPGGYSNQPQHF.

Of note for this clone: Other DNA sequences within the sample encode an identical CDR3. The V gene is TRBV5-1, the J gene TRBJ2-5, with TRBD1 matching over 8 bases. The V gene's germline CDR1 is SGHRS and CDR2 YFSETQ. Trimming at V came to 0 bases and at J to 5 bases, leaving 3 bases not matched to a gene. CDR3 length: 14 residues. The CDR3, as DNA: TGCGCCAGCAGCTTGGGACAGGGGAGGGAGACCCAGTACTTC. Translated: CASSLGQGRETQYF. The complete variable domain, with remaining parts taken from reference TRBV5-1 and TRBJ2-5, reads KAGVTQTPRYLIKTRGQQVTLSCSPISGHRSVSWYQQTPGQGLQFLFEYFSETQRNKGNFPGRFSGRQFSNSRSEMNVSTLELGDSALYLCASSLGQGRETQYFGPGTRLLVL.

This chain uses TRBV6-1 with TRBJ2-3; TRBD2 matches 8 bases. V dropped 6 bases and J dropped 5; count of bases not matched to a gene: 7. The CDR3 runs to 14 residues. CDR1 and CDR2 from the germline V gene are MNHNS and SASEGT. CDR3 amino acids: CASRPSLAGDTQYF. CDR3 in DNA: TGTGCCAGCAGGCCGTCTCTAGCGGGAGATACGCAGTATTTT.

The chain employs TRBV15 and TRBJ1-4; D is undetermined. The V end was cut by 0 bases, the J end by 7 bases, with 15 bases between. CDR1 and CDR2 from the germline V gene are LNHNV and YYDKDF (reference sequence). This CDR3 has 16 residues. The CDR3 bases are TGTGCCACCAGCAGAGATCGGGTCGGCCGCGGTGAAAAACTGTTTTTT. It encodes CATSRDRVGRGEKLFF.

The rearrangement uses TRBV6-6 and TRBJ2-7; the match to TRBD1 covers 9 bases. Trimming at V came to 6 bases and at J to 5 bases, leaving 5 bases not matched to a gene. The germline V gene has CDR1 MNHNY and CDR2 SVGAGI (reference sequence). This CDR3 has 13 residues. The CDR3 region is CASSRTGVHEQYF. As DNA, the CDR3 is TGTGCCAGCAGCCGGACAGGGGTGCACGAGCAGTACTTC.

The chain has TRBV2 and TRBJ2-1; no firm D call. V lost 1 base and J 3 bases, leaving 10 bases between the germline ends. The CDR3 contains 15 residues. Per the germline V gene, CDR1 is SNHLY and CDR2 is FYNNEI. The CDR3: CASSEVTVRYNEQFF. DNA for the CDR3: TGTGCCAGCAGTGAAGTAACAGTGCGCTACAATGAGCAGTTCTTC.

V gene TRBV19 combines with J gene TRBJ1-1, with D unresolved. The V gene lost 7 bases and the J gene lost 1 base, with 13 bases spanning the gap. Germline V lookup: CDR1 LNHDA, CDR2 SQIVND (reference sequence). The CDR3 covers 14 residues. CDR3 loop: CASIGGQWNTEAFF. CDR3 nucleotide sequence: TGTGCCAGTATAGGAGGGCAGTGGAACACTGAAGCTTTCTTT.

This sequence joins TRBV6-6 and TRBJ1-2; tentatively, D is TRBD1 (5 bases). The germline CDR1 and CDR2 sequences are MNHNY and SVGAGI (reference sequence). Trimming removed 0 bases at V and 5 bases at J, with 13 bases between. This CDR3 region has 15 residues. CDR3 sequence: CASSYSAGGDYGYTF. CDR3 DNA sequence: TGTGCCAGCAGTTACTCGGCGGGGGGAGATTATGGCTACACCTTC.

CDR3 sequence (DNA): TGTGCTAGTGGTTTGGTACTAGGAGATCAGCCCCAGCATTTT. Translating it yields CASGLVLGDQPQHF. The chain joins TRBV12-5 to TRBJ1-5; unclear D gene. Germline V gene sequence: CDR1 LGHNT, CDR2 FRNRAP. V lost 0 bases and J lost 5, with 8 bases in between. This CDR3 contains 14 residues.

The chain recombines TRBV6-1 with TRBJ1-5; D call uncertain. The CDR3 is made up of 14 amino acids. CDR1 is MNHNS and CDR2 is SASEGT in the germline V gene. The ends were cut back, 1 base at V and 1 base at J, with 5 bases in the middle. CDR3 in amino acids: CASSEEPSNQPQHF. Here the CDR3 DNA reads TGTGCCAGCAGTGAAGAGCCGAGCAATCAGCCCCAGCATTTT.

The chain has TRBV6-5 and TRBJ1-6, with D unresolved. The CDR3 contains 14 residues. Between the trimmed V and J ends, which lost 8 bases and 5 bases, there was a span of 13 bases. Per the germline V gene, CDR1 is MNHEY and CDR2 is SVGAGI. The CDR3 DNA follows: TGTGCCAGCGGTGGGCGCAACCATAATTCACCCCTCCACTTT. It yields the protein CASGGRNHNSPLHF.

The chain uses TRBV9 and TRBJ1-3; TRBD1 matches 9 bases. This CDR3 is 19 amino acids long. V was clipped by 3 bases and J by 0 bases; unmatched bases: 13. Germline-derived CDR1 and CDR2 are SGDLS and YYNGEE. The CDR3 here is CASSGRQGGITSSGNTIYF. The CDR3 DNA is TGTGCCAGCAGCGGGAGACAGGGGGGAATTACGAGCTCTGGAAACACCATATATTTT.

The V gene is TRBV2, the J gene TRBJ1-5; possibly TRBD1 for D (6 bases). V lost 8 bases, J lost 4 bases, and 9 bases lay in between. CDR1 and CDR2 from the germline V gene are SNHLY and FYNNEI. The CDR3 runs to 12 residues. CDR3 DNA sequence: TGTGCCAGCCACAGGGAAAATCAGCCCCAGCATTTT. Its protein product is CASHRENQPQHF. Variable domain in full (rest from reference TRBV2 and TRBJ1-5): EPEVTQTPSHQVTQMGQEVILRCVPISNHLYFYWYRQILGQKVEFLVSFYNNEISEKSEIFDDQFSVERPDGSNFTLKIRSTKLEDSAMYFCASHRENQPQHFGDGTRLSIL.

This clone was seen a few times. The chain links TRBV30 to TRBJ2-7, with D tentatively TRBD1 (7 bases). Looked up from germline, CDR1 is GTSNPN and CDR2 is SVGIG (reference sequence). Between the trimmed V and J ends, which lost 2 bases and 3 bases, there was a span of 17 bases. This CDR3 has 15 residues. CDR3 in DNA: TGTGCCTGGAGTTCGTCCAGGGGGGCGGGCTACGAGCAGTACTTC. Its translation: CAWSSSRGAGYEQYF.

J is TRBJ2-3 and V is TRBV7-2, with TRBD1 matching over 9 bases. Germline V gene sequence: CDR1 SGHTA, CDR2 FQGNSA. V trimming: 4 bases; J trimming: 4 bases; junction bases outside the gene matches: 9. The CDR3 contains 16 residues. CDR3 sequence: CASSYAGTGRADTQYF. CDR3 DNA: TGTGCCAGCAGCTATGCGGGGACAGGGAGGGCAGATACGCAGTATTTT.

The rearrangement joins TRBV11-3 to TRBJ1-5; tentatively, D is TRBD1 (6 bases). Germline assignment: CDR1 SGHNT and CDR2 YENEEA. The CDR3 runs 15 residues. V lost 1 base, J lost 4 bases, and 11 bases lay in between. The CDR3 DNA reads TGTGCCAGCAGCTTAGGCAGGGGCCCAAATCAGCCCCAGCATTTT. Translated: CASSLGRGPNQPQHF.

The CDR3 protein is CASSLGQEDGYTF. CDR3 coding DNA: TGCGCCAGCAGCTTGGGGCAGGAGGATGGCTACACCTTC. The chain carries TRBV5-1 and TRBJ1-2; D gene ambiguous. Trimming took off 0 bases at V and 6 bases at J, with 9 bases between the two ends. The germline gives CDR1 SGHRS, CDR2 YFSETQ. CDR3 length: 13 amino acids.

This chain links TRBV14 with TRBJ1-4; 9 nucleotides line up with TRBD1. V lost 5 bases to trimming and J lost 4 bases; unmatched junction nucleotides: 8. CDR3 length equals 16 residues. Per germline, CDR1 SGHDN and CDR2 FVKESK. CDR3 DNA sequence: TGTGCCAGCAGCACCTACGGGACAGGGATTAATGAAAAACTGTTTTTT. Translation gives CASSTYGTGINEKLFF.

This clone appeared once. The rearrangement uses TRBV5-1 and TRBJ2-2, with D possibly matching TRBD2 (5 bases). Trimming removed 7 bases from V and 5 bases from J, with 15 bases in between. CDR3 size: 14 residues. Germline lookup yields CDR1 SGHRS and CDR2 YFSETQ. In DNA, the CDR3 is TGCGCCAGCGAGGGAGTAACGGGAACCGGGGAGCTGTTTTTT. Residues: CASEGVTGTGELFF.

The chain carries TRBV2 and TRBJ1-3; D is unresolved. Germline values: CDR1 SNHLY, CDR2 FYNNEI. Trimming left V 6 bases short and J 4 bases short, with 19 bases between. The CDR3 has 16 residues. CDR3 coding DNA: TGTGCCAGCAGCCGAAACAGTGTGGGCGCCGGAAACACCATATATTTT. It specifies CASSRNSVGAGNTIYF.